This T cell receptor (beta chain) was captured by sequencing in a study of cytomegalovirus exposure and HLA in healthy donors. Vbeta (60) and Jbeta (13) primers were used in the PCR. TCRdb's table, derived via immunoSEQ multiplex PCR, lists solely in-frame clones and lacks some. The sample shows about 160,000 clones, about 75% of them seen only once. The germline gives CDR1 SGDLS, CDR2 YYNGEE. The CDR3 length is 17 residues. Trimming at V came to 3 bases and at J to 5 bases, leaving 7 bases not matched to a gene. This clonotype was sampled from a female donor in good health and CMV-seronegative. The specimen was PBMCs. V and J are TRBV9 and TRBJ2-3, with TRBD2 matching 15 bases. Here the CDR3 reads CASSATPGLAGGDTQYF. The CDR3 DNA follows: TGTGCCAGCAGCGCAACCCCGGGACTAGCGGGGGGAGATACGCAGTATTTT. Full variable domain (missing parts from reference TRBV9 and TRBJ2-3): DSGVTQTPKHLITATGQRVTLRCSPRSGDLSVYWYQQSLDQGLQFLIQYYNGEERAKGNILERFSAQQFPDLHSELNLSSLELGDSALYFCASSATPGLAGGDTQYFGPGTRLTVL.